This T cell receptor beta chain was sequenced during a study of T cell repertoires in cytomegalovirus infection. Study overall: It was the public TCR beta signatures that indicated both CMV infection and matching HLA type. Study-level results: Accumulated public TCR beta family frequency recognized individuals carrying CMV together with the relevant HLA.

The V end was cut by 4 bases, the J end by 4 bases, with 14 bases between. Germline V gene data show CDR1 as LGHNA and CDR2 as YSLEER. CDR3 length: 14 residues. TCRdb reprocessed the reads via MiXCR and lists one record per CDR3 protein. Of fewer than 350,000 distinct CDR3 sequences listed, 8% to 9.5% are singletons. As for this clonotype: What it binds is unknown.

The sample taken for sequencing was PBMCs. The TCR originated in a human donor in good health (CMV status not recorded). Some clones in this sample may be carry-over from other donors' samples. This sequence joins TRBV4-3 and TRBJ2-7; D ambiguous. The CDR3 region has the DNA TGCGCCAGCAGCCGGTGGAGTTTCGCATACGAGCAGTACTTC. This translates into CASSRWSFAYEQYF.